This TCR beta chain was sequenced for a study of blood T cell repertoires in COVID-19. Study-level background: Specimens from acute and convalescent COVID-19 originated in the United States, Italy and Spain. Nucleic acid was either cDNA or gDNA, and it came from T cells, B-cell-depleted T cells, or PBMCs.

This CDR3 has 13 amino acids. J was trimmed by 15 bases and V by 0 bases; bases with no gene match: 8. Germline CDR1 and CDR2: MNHEY and SVGAGI. Study processing details: Reference gene primer amplification gave estimated nucleated cell counts. Sequencing was performed with immunoSEQ multiplex PCR; in TCRdb, only in-frame clones are kept and a portion is missing. V and J calls and clone size come straight from that table; D and trimming were deduced from the DNA. The sample contains roughly 160,000 clones, about nine tenths of which appear only once. The sequencing sample was made of peripheral blood. The sequence was obtained from a young man with acute or convalescent COVID-19. The chain joins TRBV6-5 to TRBJ2-3; 8 bases fit TRBD1. The CDR3 DNA reads TGTGCCAGCAGTTACTCGCCGGGACAGGTGGGATATTTT. Protein product: CASSYSPGQVGYF.